This entry is about one TCR beta chain. Its antigen remains unidentified. The entirety of the isolated RNA underwent reverse transcription, so expressed TCRB transcripts were sequenced. Sequencing used immunoSEQ multiplex PCR; TCRdb keeps in-frame clones, though not all of them. The sample lists 300,000 to 350,000 clones, 7% to 10% occurring once. These data come from a study of beta chain features in type 1 diabetes. Regarding the study as a whole: Shortening that was moderate but significant affected the TCRB CDR3s of Type 1 diabetes patients in all four CD4+ subsets.

The sample consisted of central memory CD4+ T cells from blood. The sequence derives from a man aged 25 to 40 with type 1 diabetes.

Written as DNA, the CDR3 is TGTGCCAGCAGCTTAGCGCTGTTAGCTGCAGATACGCAGTATTTT. This sequence encodes CASSLALLAADTQYF. V gene TRBV11-2 combines with J gene TRBJ2-3; no reliable D call. Looked up from germline, CDR1 is SGHAT and CDR2 is FQNNGV. The CDR3 sequence is 15 residues long. Deletions cut 1 base from V and 4 bases from J, with 12 bases between. The entire variable domain, with the rest obtained from reference TRBV11-2 and TRBJ2-3, is as follows: EAGVAQSPRYKIIEKRQSVAFWCNPISGHATLYWYQQILGQGPKLLIQFQNNGVVDDSQLPKDRFSAERLKGVDSTLKIQPAKLEDSAVYLCASSLALLAADTQYFGPGTRLTVL.